The 5 T cell receptor beta chains listed next were all sequenced from one sample in a study of blood T cells in healthy people across ages. Combining a sample-barcoded 5' primer with a J-beta primer mix, a second PCR ran for roughly 7 to 12 cycles. One entry per CDR3 protein, called by TCRdb with MiXCR from the 5' RACE reads. The repertoire includes under 1 million distinct CDR3 sequences, roughly 44% of them detected once, and approximately 19% sits in the top ten. The material sequenced was blood. The receptors here all came from a man aged 55 to 70 in good health.

Worth noting for this clonotype: A much larger clone lies one base from this, so it may be a read error. This chain links TRBV5-5 with TRBJ2-5; 9 bases align to TRBD1. CDR1 is SGHKS, CDR2 YYEKEE, per germline (reference sequence). The CDR3 has 14 amino acids. CDR3 loop: CASGLTGGLETQYF. CDR3 sequence (DNA): TGTGCCAGCGGCTTAACAGGGGGCCTGGAGACCCAGTACTTC.

This clonotype appeared a single time. V gene TRBV4-3 combines with J gene TRBJ1-4, with 9 positions matching TRBD1. CDR3 length: 16 amino acids. V was pared by 0 bases and J by 8 bases, with 7 bases of the junction left unmatched. Germline CDR1 is LGHNA and CDR2 is YSLEER. The CDR3 protein is CASSQDGGTGTEKLFF. CDR3 coding DNA: TGCGCCAGCAGCCAAGATGGTGGGACAGGGACCGAAAAACTGTTTTTT.

The V call is TRBV19, the J call TRBJ2-6; the D gene is possibly TRBD1 (6 bases). This CDR3 contains 15 residues. Germline-derived CDR1 and CDR2 are LNHDA and SQIVND (reference sequence). Trimming removed 3 bases at V and 2 bases at J, with 8 bases between. CDR3 sequence (DNA): TGTGCCAGTAGTATCCAGGGGACTGGGGCCAACGTCCTGACTTTC. Its translation: CASSIQGTGANVLTF.

CDR3 amino acids: CASSATATGANEQYF. The CDR3 region has the DNA TGTGCCAGCAGTGCCACGGCCACAGGGGCTAACGAGCAGTACTTC. The chain has TRBV6-1 and TRBJ2-4; 7 bases align to TRBD1. With the DNA end fitting TRBJ2-7 better, the J assignment may be wrong. Germline V CDR1 and CDR2: MNHNS, SASEGT. This CDR3 has 15 residues.

In its sample, this clonotype was seen a few times. The rearrangement links TRBV7-2 to TRBJ2-5; 9 bases align to TRBD2. CDR1 is SGHTA and CDR2 is FQGNSA in the germline V gene. Trimming at V came to 5 bases and at J to 4 bases, leaving 5 bases not matched to a gene. The CDR3 spans 14 residues. CDR3: CASSRREGGETQYF. The CDR3 coding sequence is TGTGCCAGCAGCCGGCGGGAGGGAGGAGAGACCCAGTACTTC.